The text below deals with one TCR beta chain. The source of the sample is a study of T-cell reconstitution after alpha-beta-depleted transplantation in children. Germline V gives CDR1 SNHLY, CDR2 FYNNEI. V gave up 4 bases and J gave up 5 bases, with 10 bases separating them. The CDR3 contains 13 residues. Preparation of the TCRbeta library used unique molecular identifiers. TCRdb re-analysed the PCR reads in MiXCR, keeping a single row per CDR3 protein. The table includes 350,000 to 450,000 distinct CDR3 sequences, about an eighth detected once. The receptor's source is a human donor who donated a stem cell graft to a child with Fanconi anemia. Specimen: PBMCs, collected from the stem cell graft. The chain employs TRBV2 and TRBJ2-3; D might be TRBD2 (5 bases). CDR3 in DNA: TGTGCCAGCAGTGGAGATCGGGAAGATACGCAGTATTTT. The encoded protein is CASSGDREDTQYF. Using reference TRBV2 and TRBJ2-3 for the parts outside the CDR3, the full variable domain is EPEVTQTPSHQVTQMGQEVILRCVPISNHLYFYWYRQILGQKVEFLVSFYNNEISEKSEIFDDQFSVERPDGSNFTLKIRSTKLEDSAMYFCASSGDREDTQYFGPGTRLTVL.